These T cell receptor beta chains were read from a single sample in a study of blood T cell repertoires in COVID-19. Sequenced by immunoSEQ multiplex PCR; TCRdb stores in-frame clones only, minus some. The sample contains 230,000 or so clones, roughly 82% of which appear only once. The sample was peripheral blood. The receptors were gathered from a woman aged 40 to 50 who had recovered from COVID-19. Each CDR3 is given with its conserved first and last residue. A D gene is named only where the DNA matches it firmly. Where a row states a size, it is once, few, many or the class of an expanded clone; other rows omit it.

abundance,d_gene,j_gene,v_gene,CDR3aa,CDR3nt
-,TRBD2,TRBJ2-3,TRBV4-3,CASSQDHLAGALITDTQYF,TGCGCCAGCAGCCAAGATCACCTAGCGGGGGCCCTAATCACAGATACGCAGTATTTT
-,-,TRBJ1-1,TRBV29-1,CSVERLNTEAFF,TGCAGCGTTGAGCGGTTGAACACTGAAGCTTTCTTT
-,-,TRBJ2-3,TRBV2,CASRSQGLTDTQYF,TGTGCCAGCAGGTCCCAGGGTTTAACAGATACGCAGTATTTT
-,-,TRBJ2-7,TRBV4-3,CASSQEPRGVGLSYEQYF,TGCGCCAGCAGCCAAGAGCCCAGGGGCGTAGGGCTCTCCTACGAGCAGTACTTC
-,-,TRBJ2-7,TRBV7-9,CASSFKGNYEQYF,TGTGCCAGCAGCTTCAAGGGGAACTACGAGCAGTACTTC
few,-,TRBJ1-1,TRBV11-2,CASSLIRGLNTEAFF,TGTGCCAGCAGCTTAATCCGAGGGCTTAACACTGAAGCTTTCTTT
-,-,TRBJ2-3,TRBV19,CASASRGQLDTQYF,TGTGCCAGTGCATCGCGGGGGCAACTAGATACGCAGTATTTT
once,-,TRBJ2-3,TRBV5-1,CASSLISGASTDTQYF,TGCGCCAGCAGCTTGATCAGCGGTGCTAGCACAGATACGCAGTATTTT
many,TRBD1,TRBJ1-1,TRBV6-5,CASSSGTGANTEAFF,TGTGCCAGCAGTTCCGGGACAGGAGCGAACACTGAAGCTTTCTTT
-,TRBD2,TRBJ2-1,TRBV3-1/TRBV3-2,CASSHTSGGVRNEQFF,TGTGCCAGCAGCCATACTAGCGGGGGGGTGCGCAATGAGCAGTTCTTC
-,TRBD1,TRBJ2-2,TRBV2,CASWTGHTGELFF,TGTGCCAGCTGGACAGGGCACACCGGGGAGCTGTTTTTT
-,TRBD1,TRBJ2-2,TRBV6-2/TRBV6-3,CASTPQGARIGELFF,TGTGCCAGCACCCCGCAGGGGGCGCGTATCGGGGAGCTGTTTTTT
-,-,TRBJ2-2,TRBV6-5,CASSYSASGTGELFF,TGTGCCAGCAGTTACTCAGCCTCGGGCACCGGGGAGCTGTTTTTT
-,-,TRBJ2-7,TRBV30,CAWTGTYEQYF,TGTGCCTGGACAGGAACCTACGAGCAGTACTTC
-,-,TRBJ1-1,TRBV19,CASSMGSMNTEAFF,TGTGCCAGTAGTATGGGGAGCATGAACACTGAAGCTTTCTTT
-,-,TRBJ1-1,TRBV21-1,CASSNGQGAFF,TGTGCCAGCAGCAATGGACAGGGAGCTTTCTTT
-,TRBD1,TRBJ1-3,TRBV27,CASSPRDRGTIYF,TGTGCCAGCAGTCCAAGGGACAGGGGCACCATATATTTT
-,-,TRBJ2-2,TRBV7-2,CASSLVVSDPNTGELFF,TGTGCCAGCAGCTTAGTGGTTAGCGATCCGAACACCGGGGAGCTGTTTTTT
-,-,TRBJ2-3,TRBV3-1/TRBV3-2,CASSRRGGRTDTQYF,TGTGCCAGCAGCCGGCGAGGGGGAAGGACAGATACGCAGTATTTT
-,TRBD2,TRBJ2-1,TRBV3-1/TRBV3-2,CASSHRGVSVDEQFF,TGTGCCAGCAGCCACCGGGGGGTTTCCGTCGATGAGCAGTTCTTC
-,-,TRBJ1-1,TRBV12-3/TRBV12-4,CASSPQGYTEAFF,TGTGCCAGCAGTCCTCAGGGTTACACTGAAGCTTTCTTT
-,TRBD1,TRBJ1-6,TRBV11-3,CASSFPTKPGQKSPLHF,TGTGCCAGCAGCTTCCCCACGAAACCGGGACAGAAGTCACCCCTCCACTTT
-,TRBD2,TRBJ2-7,TRBV4-2,CASSQGASGDSYEQYF,TGTGCCAGCAGCCAAGGGGCTAGCGGGGACTCCTACGAGCAGTACTTC
-,-,TRBJ1-4,TRBV18,CASSPVQGTEKLFF,TGTGCCAGCTCACCAGTACAGGGTACTGAAAAACTGTTTTTT
-,TRBD1,TRBJ1-3,TRBV6-6,CASSFRQGIGGNTIYF,TGTGCCAGCAGTTTCAGACAGGGTATTGGTGGAAACACCATATATTTT
-,TRBD1,TRBJ2-1,TRBV4-3,CASSQVRQGGNRVNEQFF,TGCGCCAGCAGCCAAGTTCGACAGGGGGGTAATAGGGTCAATGAGCAGTTCTTC
-,TRBD1,TRBJ1-4,TRBV9,CASSVEGQGGEKLFF,TGTGCCAGCAGCGTAGAGGGACAGGGGGGTGAAAAACTGTTTTTT
-,-,TRBJ1-4,TRBV6-5,CASRVPGDEKLFF,TGTGCCAGCAGGGTCCCGGGGGATGAAAAACTGTTTTTT
-,-,TRBJ2-1,TRBV19,CASSVGQNNEQFF,TGTGCCAGTAGTGTAGGACAGAACAATGAGCAGTTCTTC
-,-,TRBJ1-4,TRBV6-5,CELNQFGHEKLFF,TGTGAACTGAATCAGTTTGGGCATGAAAAACTGTTTTTT
-,-,TRBJ1-3,TRBV11-3,CASSLTQVSGNTIYF,TGTGCCAGCAGCTTGACACAAGTCTCTGGAAACACCATATATTTT